This T cell receptor beta chain was found in a study of shared clonotypes between healthy human individuals. The overall study: The study used three CD4 naive, three CD4 memory, two CD8 naive and one CD8 memory plate per donor. Study-wide points: Only blood underwent sampling, and tissue repertoires likely differ. Sharing across four donors was highest in naive CD4 (about 5%) and lowest in memory CD8 (around 0.4%).

This table comes from immunoSEQ multiplex PCR, and its TCRdb copy is limited to in-frame clones, with some not included. The sample carries 600,000 to 750,000 clones, about nine tenths recorded once. This CDR3 is built from 13 residues. Germline CDR1 and CDR2: MRHNA and SNTAGT. The V end was cut by 0 bases, the J end by 5 bases, with 8 bases between. The authors combined CD45RO+ cells with CCR7-negative CD45RA+ TemRA cells as CD8 memory. This clone has only a few counts. Its specificity is unknown. This TCR came from a young man in good health. Some clones in this sample may be carry-over from other donors' samples. Source material: memory CD8+ T cells from PBMCs. Subset in this sample: CD45RO+ cells pooled with CCR7-negative TemRA cells. The chain uses TRBV6-4 and TRBJ2-7, with D perhaps TRBD1 (5 bases). CDR3 in amino acids: CASSDSAGHEQYF. DNA for the CDR3: TGTGCCAGCAGTGACTCGGCAGGGCACGAGCAGTACTTC.